The next 3 T cell receptor beta chains were all read from a single sample in a study of molecular identifiers for immune sequencing clone quantification. TCRdb independently ran MiXCR on the PCR reads; one entry per CDR3 protein. The table lists roughly 630,000 distinct CDR3 sequences, about 25% of them singletons. The sequencing input was naive CD8+ T cells from blood, with Jurkat cell RNA spiked in. Subset meaning: FACS-sorted CD8+CD4-CCR7+CD45RA+ naive T cells. These TCRs come from a human donor in good health. Some libraries in this study had Jurkat cell RNA spiked in.

In its sample, this clonotype was seen many times. The chain has TRBV6-5 and TRBJ2-3, with TRBD2 matching over 7 bases. The junction had 5 bases not matched to a gene; V was cut back by 7 bases and J by 1 base. This CDR3 has 14 amino acids. Germline lookup yields CDR1 MNHEY and CDR2 SVGAGI. As DNA, the CDR3 is TGTGCCAGCACCGGGGGGTTCGGCACAGATACGCAGTATTTT. The encoded protein is CASTGGFGTDTQYF.

The chain couples TRBV30 to TRBJ2-7; D is undetermined. The CDR3 sequence is 13 residues long. Germline V lookup: CDR1 GTSNPN, CDR2 SVGIG (reference sequence). The CDR3 spells CTWSGVAAYEQYF. DNA for the CDR3: TGTACTTGGAGTGGAGTCGCCGCCTACGAGCAGTACTTC.

The table lists this clonotype with many counts. V gene TRBV12-3 or TRBV12-4 combines with J gene TRBJ1-1, with D possibly being TRBD1 (5 bases). Trimming took off 3 bases at V and 3 bases at J, with 8 bases between the two ends. The CDR3 length is 13 residues. In nucleotides, the CDR3 is TGTGCCAGCAGTTTTCGGGGGTACACTGAAGCTTTCTTT. Its translation is CASSFRGYTEAFF.